These T cell receptor beta chains were read from a single sample in a study of CD8+ T cells in alopecia areata. The table came from immunoSEQ multiplex PCR; TCRdb's copy has only in-frame clones and leaves some out. The table includes 130,000 to 150,000 clones, around 62% detected once. The specimen was CD8+ T cells sorted from blood. Receptors were obtained from a human donor in good health. The CDR3 runs from the conserved cysteine through the conserved F or W. Each record gives: J gene, V gene, D gene, clone size, CDR3 protein, CDR3 DNA. D genes are given only for firm matches. The size entry is marked missing in some rows and otherwise reads once, few, many or a size class.

>TRBJ2-1|TRBV5-4|TRBD2|.
CASSHPGLAGVDEQFF
TGTGCCAGCAGCCACCCGGGACTAGCGGGAGTAGATGAGCAGTTCTTC
>TRBJ1-5|TRBV4-1|.|.
CASSQAGLDQPQHF
TGCGCCAGCAGCCAAGCAGGGTTGGATCAGCCCCAGCATTTT
>TRBJ2-7|TRBV2|TRBD1|once
CASRDSYEQYF
TGTGCCAGCCGGGACAGCTACGAGCAGTACTTC
>TRBJ2-5|TRBV4-1|.|.
CASSQYTGTQETQYF
TGCGCCAGCAGCCAATACACAGGGACCCAAGAGACCCAGTACTTC
>TRBJ2-1|TRBV13|.|.
CASSFSNYNEQFF
TGTGCCAGCAGCTTTAGCAATTACAATGAGCAGTTCTTC
>TRBJ2-1|TRBV29-1|TRBD2|.
CSVVISGTSDEQFF
TGCAGCGTTGTCATTTCCGGGACTAGCGACGAGCAGTTCTTC
>TRBJ2-3|TRBV2|.|.
CASILSGTDTQYF
TGTGCCAGCATCCTCAGCGGCACAGATACGCAGTATTTT
>TRBJ2-1|TRBV29-1|TRBD1|few
CSVESPGQGLYNEQFF
TGCAGCGTTGAGTCGCCAGGACAGGGCCTCTACAATGAGCAGTTCTTC
>TRBJ1-1|TRBV2|TRBD1|.
CASSPGRTGSEAFF
TGTGCCAGCAGTCCCGGACGGACAGGTTCTGAAGCTTTCTTT
>TRBJ2-7|TRBV27|.|few
CASSLTRPSAEQYF
TGTGCCAGCAGTTTAACTAGGCCCTCTGCCGAGCAGTACTTC
>TRBJ2-1|TRBV2|.|.
CASSDGGTYNEQFF
TGTGCCAGCAGTGACGGCGGGACTTACAATGAGCAGTTCTTC
>TRBJ2-5|TRBV7-9|.|many
CASSLGRETQYF
TGTGCCAGCAGTTTGGGGCGGGAGACCCAGTACTTC
>TRBJ2-1|TRBV29-1|.|.
CSVEESYLRNNEQFF
TGCAGCGTTGAAGAAAGTTATTTGCGGAACAATGAGCAGTTCTTC
>TRBJ2-3|TRBV29-1|.|few
CSASWDTQYF
TGCAGCGCCTCATGGGATACGCAGTATTTT
>TRBJ1-2|TRBV6-5|TRBD1|few
CASSYYVRDRFGYTF
TGTGCCAGCAGTTATTACGTTCGGGACAGGTTTGGCTACACCTTC
>TRBJ2-1|TRBV13|TRBD2|.
CASSTRLAPYNEQFF
TGTGCCAGCAGCACGCGACTAGCGCCTTACAATGAGCAGTTCTTC
>TRBJ1-5|TRBV5-6|.|.
CASSLALLWDSNQPQHF
TGTGCCAGCAGCTTGGCCCTCCTATGGGATAGCAATCAGCCCCAGCATTTT
>TRBJ1-1|TRBV25-1|TRBD1|few
CASSTGSGTEAFF
TGTGCCAGCTCGACAGGGTCCGGGACTGAAGCTTTCTTT
>TRBJ2-3|TRBV2|.|.
CASTERAADTQYF
TGTGCCAGCACAGAGAGGGCGGCAGATACGCAGTATTTT